This T cell receptor beta chain was captured in a study of Graves' ophthalmopathy and Graves' hyperthyroidism. General study findings and limits: A classifier, a 13-signature model, separated ophthalmopathy from stable hyperthyroidism with nearly 90% sensitivity and 75% to 82% specificity.

With regard to this clonotype: Its target is not known. The conserved phenylalanine or tryptophan normally closing the CDR3 is absent here, so this likely arose from a read error. No DNA is shown, since the ends of the CDR3 on it are uncertain; the CDR3 is the one TCRdb lists.

As the template, RNA transcripts were used to amplify TCR beta CDR3 regions. An initial RT-PCR round employing HTBI primers preceded a second-round multiplex PCR. TCRdb analysed the multiplex PCR reads with MiXCR anew, one entry per CDR3 protein. The sample carries more than 550,000 distinct CDR3 sequences, roughly 41% recorded once. The sequence was obtained from an adult man with Graves' ophthalmopathy. Sequenced input: peripheral blood.

CDR3 protein: CASSLGGRSS. The chain links TRBV7-2 to TRBJ2-7. Germline V CDR1 and CDR2: SGHTA, FQGNSA. The CDR3 length equals 10 residues, ends included.